The 14 T cell receptor beta chains presented below share a single source sample, sequenced in a study of persistence of HIV-infected CD4 T cells. Antigen specificity for these receptors is unknown. This was the immunoSEQ version 4 assay in survey mode. Assay: immunoSEQ multiplex PCR; the TCRdb copy retains only in-frame clones and omits some. The table lists about 20,000 clones, 55% to 65% of them singletons. Cells were stimulated with overlapping HIV-1 Gag 15-mer peptides. Sorting of responding CD4+ T cells relied on upregulated CD40 ligand together with CD69. Sequencing was performed on CD4+ T cells sorted from PBMCs after 18-hour stimulation, taken from a patient who received antiretroviral therapy. These receptor sequences come from an adult woman with HIV who was CMV-seropositive.

V is TRBV3-1 (or the pseudogene TRBV3-2) and J is TRBJ1-5; TRBD1 is a possible D gene (6 bases). Germline V lookup: CDR1 LGHDT, CDR2 YNNKEL (reference sequence). Between the trimmed V and J ends, which lost 1 base and 5 bases, there was a span of 12 bases. CDR3 length: 15 residues. The CDR3 DNA reads as TGTGCCAGCAGCCAAGCGAGGGACAATCATCAGCCCCAGCATTTT. Its translation is CASSQARDNHQPQHF.

The V and J genes are TRBV9 and TRBJ2-2, with 8 bases fitting TRBD2. Trimming took 0 bases from V and 6 from J; bases not matched to a gene: 4. This CDR3 comprises 15 residues. CDR1 is SGDLS, CDR2 YYNGEE, per germline. The CDR3 DNA sequence: TGTGCCAGCAGCGTAGTGGGGACTAGGTCCGGGGAGCTGTTTTTT. Its translation is CASSVVGTRSGELFF.

This clone was counted a few times. The gene calls are TRBV15 and TRBJ1-3, with D uncertain. The ends were cut back, 9 bases at V and 0 bases at J, with 9 bases in the middle. The CDR3 totals 13 residues. The V gene's germline CDR1 is LNHNV and CDR2 YYDKDF (reference sequence). As DNA, the CDR3 is TGTGCCACAACCCCGGGCTCTGGAAACACCATATATTTT. Its translation: CATTPGSGNTIYF.

This rearrangement joins TRBV6-5 to TRBJ2-3, with D perhaps matching TRBD1 (7 bases). Germline CDR1 is MNHEY and CDR2 is SVGAGI. The CDR3 runs 15 residues. V lost 5 bases and J 4 bases, leaving 16 bases between the germline ends. The CDR3 protein is CASSRLGGVADTQYF. CDR3 nucleotides: TGTGCCAGCAGTAGACTAGGGGGCGTCGCAGATACGCAGTATTTT.

This clone was observed a handful of times. This chain connects TRBV7-8 to TRBJ1-5; D gene ambiguous. Per germline, CDR1 SGHVS and CDR2 FQNEAQ. This CDR3 comprises 12 residues. V shed 2 bases and J shed 7 bases, with 6 bases lying between them. The CDR3 is CASSLPQQPQHF. CDR3 bases: TGTGCCAGCAGCTTACCGCAGCAGCCCCAGCATTTT.

Comment on this clone: At the DNA level, this CDR3 is encoded by other sequences in the same sample as well. This rearrangement joins TRBV7-3 to TRBJ2-2; the match to TRBD2 covers 7 bases. V dropped 2 bases and J dropped 1; count of bases not matched to a gene: 4. CDR3 length: 16 amino acids. Germline V CDR1 and CDR2: SGHTA, FQGTGA. In nucleotides, the CDR3 is TGTGCCAGCAGCTTAGTTCCTAGCGGGAACACCGGGGAGCTGTTTTTT. Encoded protein: CASSLVPSGNTGELFF.

This chain uses TRBV29-1 with TRBJ2-1; 9 nucleotides match TRBD1. The CDR3 spans 15 residues. J lost 7 bases, V lost 4 bases, and 11 bases had no gene match. Germline CDR1 SQVTM, CDR2 ANQGSEA. CDR3 DNA sequence: TGCAGCGTTGGAGGGGGACAGGGCCAGATTAATGAGCAGTTCTTC. This translates into CSVGGGQGQINEQFF.

This clone came up a few times. The chain has TRBV27 and TRBJ1-1; perhaps TRBD1 as D (6 bases). Germline V gene lookup returns CDR1 MNHEY and CDR2 SMNVEV (reference sequence). V lost 6 bases, J lost 6 bases, and 17 bases lay in between. This CDR3 contains 14 residues. The CDR3 coding sequence is TGTGCCAGCAGCAAGCCGGGGGCGCAGGCTGAAGCTTTCTTT. Translation gives CASSKPGAQAEAFF.

The V gene is TRBV5-4, the J gene TRBJ2-3; a possible D gene is TRBD1 (6 bases). The germline V and J ends were trimmed by 4 bases and 6 bases, with 12 bases remaining between them. Germline loops: CDR1 SGHNT, CDR2 YYREEE (reference sequence). The CDR3 contains 13 residues. CDR3 nucleotide sequence: TGTGCCAGCAGCCCCCGCCAGGGGGATACGCAGTATTTT. Encoded protein: CASSPRQGDTQYF.

The CDR3 coding sequence is TGTGCCAGTAGTATAAGGGACAGGGATCCGAATTCACCCCTCCACTTT. This translates into CASSIRDRDPNSPLHF. The rearrangement uses TRBV19 and TRBJ1-6; TRBD1 matches 9 bases. The CDR3 sequence is 16 residues long. CDR1 and CDR2 (germline): LNHDA, SQIVND (reference sequence). The V segment lost 2 bases and the J segment 7 bases; nucleotides outside the gene matches: 6. Full variable domain (remainder filled in from reference TRBV19 and TRBJ1-6): DGGITQSPKYLFRKEGQNVTLSCEQNLNHDAMYWYRQDPGQGLRLIYYSQIVNDFQKGDIAEGYSVSREKKESFPLTVTSAQKNPTAFYLCASSIRDRDPNSPLHFGNGTRLTVT.

This clone was seen a handful of times. The chain employs TRBV5-1 and TRBJ2-1; D is uncertain. The CDR3 extends over 15 amino acids. Germline V gene sequence: CDR1 SGHRS, CDR2 YFSETQ. Trimming left V 1 base short and J 11 bases short, with 19 bases between. The CDR3: CASSLIVDPLAQQFF. CDR3 in DNA: TGCGCCAGCAGCTTGATCGTAGACCCCCTCGCCCAGCAGTTCTTC.

This CDR3 is CAWSGTNYGYTF. The CDR3 bases are TGTGCCTGGAGTGGGACGAACTATGGCTACACCTTC. The J gene is TRBJ1-2, the V gene TRBV30; D is undetermined. Trimming removed 1 base from V and 2 bases from J, with 5 bases in between. The CDR3 spans 12 residues. Per germline, CDR1 GTSNPN and CDR2 SVGIG (reference sequence).

V usage is TRBV5-1 and J usage is TRBJ2-7; 8 nucleotides line up with TRBD2. After removal of 4 bases from V and 1 base from J, the junction contained 1 base not matched to a gene. The CDR3 extends over 13 amino acids. Germline loops: CDR1 SGHRS, CDR2 YFSETQ. CDR3 coding DNA: TGCGCCAGCAGCCGGGAGGGTTCCTACGAGCAGTACTTC. Its translation: CASSREGSYEQYF.

This chain connects TRBV6-5 to TRBJ1-6; possibly TRBD1 for D (5 bases). The CDR3 length is 14 residues. Germline CDR1 reads MNHEY; CDR2 reads SVGAGI. V dropped 5 bases and J dropped 8 bases, with 13 bases sitting between them. CDR3 protein: CASSTWGGDSPLHF. The CDR3 DNA sequence: TGTGCCAGCAGTACCTGGGGGGGGGATTCACCCCTCCACTTT.